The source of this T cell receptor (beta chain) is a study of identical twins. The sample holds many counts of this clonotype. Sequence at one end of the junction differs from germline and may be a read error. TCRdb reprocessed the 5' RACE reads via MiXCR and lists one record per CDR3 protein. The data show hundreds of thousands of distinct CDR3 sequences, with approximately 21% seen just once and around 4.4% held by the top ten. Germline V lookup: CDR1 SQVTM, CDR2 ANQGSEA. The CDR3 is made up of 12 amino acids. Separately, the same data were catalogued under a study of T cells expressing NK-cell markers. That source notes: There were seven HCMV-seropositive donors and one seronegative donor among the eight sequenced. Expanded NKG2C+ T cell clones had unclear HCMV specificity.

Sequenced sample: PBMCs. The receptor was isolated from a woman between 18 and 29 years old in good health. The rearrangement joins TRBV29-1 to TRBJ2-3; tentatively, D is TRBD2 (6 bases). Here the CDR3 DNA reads TGCAGCGTAGAAGGGACTCCAGATACGCAGTATTTT. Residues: CSVEGTPDTQYF.